The 11 T cell receptor beta chains given below trace back to one sample, sequenced in a study of molecular identifiers for immune sequencing clone quantification. TCRdb used MiXCR to reprocess the PCR reads, holding one entry per CDR3 protein. The sample records 100,000 or so distinct CDR3 sequences, about a third being singletons. The sequenced sample consisted of naive CD8+ T cells from blood, with Jurkat cell RNA spiked in. The subset is: FACS-sorted CD8+CD4-CCR7+CD45RA+ naive T cells. These receptors all stem from a human donor in good health. Some libraries in this study had Jurkat cell RNA spiked in.

On this clonotype: Lacking the conserved final phenylalanine or tryptophan, this CDR3 likely reflects a read error. The rearrangement links TRBV5-1 to TRBJ2-2; 9 bases line up with TRBD1. Trimming took 4 bases from V and 0 from J; bases not matched to a gene: 7. The CDR3 has 17 amino acids. Germline V gene lookup returns CDR1 SGHRS and CDR2 YFSETQ. CDR3 protein: CASSIQGAPANTGELFS. As DNA, the CDR3 is TGCGCCAGCAGCATACAGGGGGCTCCTGCGAACACCGGGGAGCTGTTTTCT.

This clonotype was counted many times. J is TRBJ2-3 and V is TRBV28; D is undetermined. Germline V gene lookup returns CDR1 MDHEN and CDR2 SYDVKM. The CDR3 length is 12 residues. The V end was cut by 5 bases, the J end by 4 bases, with 7 bases between. CDR3: CASSTAPDTQYF. The CDR3 DNA reads TGTGCCAGCAGTACGGCCCCAGATACGCAGTATTTT.

This chain links TRBV7-2 with TRBJ2-3, with TRBD2 identical over 9 bases. V dropped 1 base and J dropped 7; count of bases not matched to a gene: 6. CDR1 SGHTA and CDR2 FQGNSA come from the germline V gene. This CDR3 has 15 amino acids. CDR3 nucleotides: TGTGCCAGCAGCTTAGTCGCGGGAGGGCCAAATACGCAGTATTTT. This codes for CASSLVAGGPNTQYF.

In the case of this clonotype: One base away lies a much larger clone, so this may be a sequencing read error. The chain employs TRBV28 and TRBJ1-5; 7 bases agree with TRBD1. The germline CDR1 and CDR2 sequences are MDHEN and SYDVKM. Trimming removed 10 bases from V and 0 bases from J; junction bases left unmatched: 6. There are 14 residues in the CDR3. Here the CDR3 reads CAIGTDYSNQPQHF. The CDR3 bases are TGTGCCATTGGGACAGATTATAGCAATCAGCCCCAGCATTTT.

The chain couples TRBV15 to TRBJ2-7; D uncertain. V lost 1 base and J 3 bases, leaving 13 bases between the germline ends. This CDR3 region has 15 residues. Germline values: CDR1 LNHNV, CDR2 YYDKDF (reference sequence). Here the CDR3 reads CATSRVGPANYEQYF. CDR3 nucleotides: TGTGCCACCAGCAGAGTAGGTCCAGCGAACTACGAGCAGTACTTC.

V gene TRBV3-1 combines with J gene TRBJ2-7; 12 nucleotides align to TRBD2. V lost 4 bases, J lost 6 bases, and 7 bases stayed unmatched. The CDR3 length is 15 residues. The germline gives CDR1 LGHDT, CDR2 YNNKEL (reference sequence). CDR3 DNA: TGTGCCAGCAGCCCCCGCCTAGCGGGAGGGGCCGAGCAGTACTTC. This gives the protein CASSPRLAGGAEQYF.

The table lists this clonotype with many counts. The chain recombines TRBV5-6 with TRBJ2-3; 8 positions agree with TRBD1. Germline lookup yields CDR1 SGHDT and CDR2 YYEEEE. This CDR3 is 16 amino acids long. J gave up 2 bases and V 7 bases, and 12 bases lay outside the gene matches. CDR3 DNA: TGTGCCAGCGAGACAGGGGTCCCCTTCATCACAGATACGCAGTATTTT. The encoded protein is CASETGVPFITDTQYF.

The sample holds a few counts of this clonotype. This chain joins TRBV13 and TRBJ2-5; D unresolved. The CDR3 covers 11 residues. V was shortened by 8 bases and J by 4 bases, with 8 bases between the two germline ends. CDR1 PRHDT and CDR2 FYEKMQ come from the germline V gene (reference sequence). Here the CDR3 DNA reads TGTGCCAGCGCGCTGACAGAGACCCAGTACTTC. Translating it yields CASALTETQYF.

The chain recombines TRBV4-3 with TRBJ2-7; 9 nucleotides match TRBD2. This CDR3 region has 15 residues. Unmatched junction bases numbered 9, after V lost 4 bases and J lost 5 bases. Per the germline V gene, CDR1 is LGHNA and CDR2 is YSLEER. The CDR3 protein is CASSPRASGAHEQYF. The CDR3 DNA reads TGCGCCAGCAGCCCCCGGGCTAGCGGGGCTCACGAGCAGTACTTC.

The chain employs TRBV29-1 and TRBJ2-1, with a weak D call TRBD2 (6 bases). CDR1 SQVTM and CDR2 ANQGSEA come from the germline V gene. This CDR3 has 14 amino acids. V was clipped by 3 bases and J by 5 bases, with 14 bases between them. The CDR3 DNA reads TGCAGCGTTGAGGGGGAGGACTTAAACAATGAGCAGTTCTTC. It is translated as CSVEGEDLNNEQFF.

The rearrangement links TRBV9 to TRBJ2-1, with no clear D. CDR3 length: 17 amino acids. Germline CDR1 and CDR2: SGDLS and YYNGEE. The V end lost 4 bases, the J end lost 3 bases, and 20 bases lay between the germline ends. As DNA, the CDR3 is TGTGCCAGCAGCTCCCCTCCCCTCGGCAGTATCTACAATGAGCAGTTCTTC. It encodes CASSSPPLGSIYNEQFF. The entire variable domain, with the rest obtained from reference TRBV9 and TRBJ2-1, is as follows: DSGVTQTPKHLITATGQRVTLRCSPRSGDLSVYWYQQSLDQGLQFLIQYYNGEERAKGNILERFSAQQFPDLHSELNLSSLELGDSALYFCASSSPPLGSIYNEQFFGPGTRLTVL.